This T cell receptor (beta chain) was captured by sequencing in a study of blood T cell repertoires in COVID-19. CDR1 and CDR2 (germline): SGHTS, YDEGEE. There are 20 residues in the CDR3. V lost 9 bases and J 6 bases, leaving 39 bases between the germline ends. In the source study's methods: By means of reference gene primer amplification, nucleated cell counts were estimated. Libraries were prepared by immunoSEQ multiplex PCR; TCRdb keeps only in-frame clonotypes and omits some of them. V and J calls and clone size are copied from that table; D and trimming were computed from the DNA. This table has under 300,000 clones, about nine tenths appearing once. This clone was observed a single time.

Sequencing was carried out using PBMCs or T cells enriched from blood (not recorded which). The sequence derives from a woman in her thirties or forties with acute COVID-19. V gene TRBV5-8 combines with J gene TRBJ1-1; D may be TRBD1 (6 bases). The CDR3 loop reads CATLGASSPSSPEVGAEAFF. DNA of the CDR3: TGTGCCACTTTGGGGGCCTCCTCTCCGAGTTCACCCGAAGTTGGAGCTGAAGCTTTCTTT.